The 26 T cell receptor beta chains given below trace back to one sample, sequenced in a study of Graves' ophthalmopathy and Graves' hyperthyroidism. RNA transcripts were the source from which TCR beta CDR3 regions were amplified. The first round was an RT-PCR with HTBI primers, and the second round was a multiplex PCR. From the multiplex PCR reads, TCRdb called clonotypes with MiXCR, one entry per CDR3 protein. The sample shows approximately 700,000 distinct CDR3 sequences, 40% of them seen only once. Source material: peripheral blood. Every receptor here comes from an adult man with Graves' ophthalmopathy.

This clonotype was seen more than once but under ten times. This sequence joins TRBV20-1 and TRBJ2-7, with D possibly called TRBD1 or TRBD2 (5 bases each). Germline V lookup: CDR1 DFQATT, CDR2 SNEGSKA (reference sequence). V was shortened by 3 bases and J by 11 bases, with 17 bases between the two germline ends. CDR3 length equals 12 residues. CDR3: CSASPEEGREYF. Here the CDR3 DNA reads TGCAGTGCTAGTCCTGAAGAGGGCAGGGAGTACTTC.

There are a few counts of this clonotype. The CDR3 DNA sequence: TGTGCCAGCAGTTACCTCCCCGTCGGAGATAATTCACCCCTCCACTTT. This gives the protein CASSYLPVGDNSPLHF. The chain carries TRBV6-6 and TRBJ1-6; no clear D. CDR1 is MNHNY, CDR2 SVGAGI, per germline (reference sequence). This CDR3 region has 16 residues. V lost 2 bases and J 5 bases, leaving 13 bases between the germline ends.

The chain couples TRBV7-9 to TRBJ1-5; no definite D call. V lost 2 bases and J 3 bases, leaving 11 bases between the germline ends. Germline CDR1 and CDR2: SEHNR and FQNEAQ (reference sequence). This CDR3 is built from 15 residues. This chain's CDR3 is CASSLNREANQPQHF. The CDR3 nucleotides are TGTGCCAGCAGCTTAAATAGGGAAGCCAATCAGCCCCAGCATTTT.

This chain uses TRBV7-9 with TRBJ1-5; a weak D match, TRBD1 (5 bases). The V and J ends lost 5 bases and 6 bases respectively, with 17 bases between them. This CDR3 is built from 15 residues. Germline lookup yields CDR1 SEHNR and CDR2 FQNEAQ (reference sequence). The CDR3 DNA follows: TGTGCCAGCAGCCAAGATTGGGGGGGAGGTCAGCCCCAGCATTTT. It encodes CASSQDWGGGQPQHF.

The chain joins TRBV29-1 to TRBJ2-5, with D possibly TRBD1 on 6 matching bases. Trimming pared 4 bases from V and 5 bases from J, leaving 8 bases between. The CDR3 is 11 residues long. Germline loops: CDR1 SQVTM, CDR2 ANQGSEA. The CDR3: CSVGQAETQYF. In nucleotides, the CDR3 is TGCAGCGTTGGACAGGCTGAGACCCAGTACTTC. The full variable domain, its missing parts supplied by reference TRBV29-1 and TRBJ2-5, is SAVISQKPSRDICQRGTSLTIQCQVDSQVTMMFWYRQQPGQSLTLIATANQGSEATYESGFVIDKFPISRPNLTFSTLTVSNMSPEDSSIYLCSVGQAETQYFGPGTRLLVL.

This clonotype was seen at least ten times. The V and J genes are TRBV29-1 and TRBJ2-5, with D tentatively TRBD1 (7 bases). The CDR3 totals 14 residues. Germline V lookup: CDR1 SQVTM, CDR2 ANQGSEA. Trimming stripped 7 bases from V and 5 bases from J, with 20 bases between. The CDR3 DNA reads as TGCAGCGCCGGAGGAGGGGGCGGTAAGGAGACCCAGTACTTC. Encoded protein: CSAGGGGGKETQYF.

The chain links TRBV25-1 to TRBJ2-2; 7 bases are a match to TRBD2. Trimming took 7 bases from V and 2 from J; bases not matched to a gene: 4. The CDR3 is 14 amino acids. Germline CDR1 and CDR2: MGHDK and SYGVNS. The CDR3 region has the DNA TGTGCCAGCAAGGGCGGGGGAAACACCGGGGAGCTGTTTTTT. It encodes CASKGGGNTGELFF.

Details on this clonotype: Since a much larger clone is just one base distant, this may be a read error. This chain connects TRBV25-1 to TRBJ1-6, with TRBD1 identical over 9 bases. J gave up 8 bases and V 6 bases, and 11 bases lay outside the gene matches. Germline assignment: CDR1 MGHDK and CDR2 SYGVNS. There are 16 residues in the CDR3. In nucleotides, the CDR3 is TGTGCCAGCAGCGGGTCGACAGGGGGGGGGGATTCACCCCTCCACTTT. Translating gives CASSGSTGGGDSPLHF.

The chain links TRBV10-3 to TRBJ1-1, with 9 bases fitting TRBD1. The CDR3 spans 16 residues. The ends lost 2 bases at V and 7 bases at J; junction bases unmatched: 11. The germline V gene has CDR1 ENHRY and CDR2 SYGVKD. CDR3 sequence reads: CAISEPTTGGKNEAFF. The CDR3, as DNA: TGTGCCATCAGTGAGCCAACCACAGGGGGCAAGAATGAAGCTTTCTTT.

The gene calls are TRBV12-3 or TRBV12-4 and TRBJ1-6; D not resolved. Trimming shortened V by 5 bases and J by 17 bases, and 4 bases separated the two germline ends. The CDR3 covers 8 residues. Written as DNA, the CDR3 is TGTGCCAGCAGTCCCATCCACTTT. Protein sequence: CASSPIHF.

CDR3 sequence: CASRATGGEETQYF. The CDR3 DNA reads TGTGCCAGCAGGGCCACAGGGGGCGAAGAGACCCAGTACTTC. The chain carries TRBV2 and TRBJ2-5, with 9 bases identical to TRBD1. Germline V gene data show CDR1 as SNHLY and CDR2 as FYNNEI. The CDR3 contains 14 residues. V lost 6 bases to trimming and J lost 3 bases; unmatched junction nucleotides: 5.

This clonotype was observed a handful of times. The chain is built from TRBV12-3 or TRBV12-4 and TRBJ2-5; 8 positions agree with TRBD1. CDR3 size: 16 residues. The ends lost 4 bases at V and 4 bases at J; junction bases unmatched: 11. The CDR3: CASSSGIRGRGETQYF. The CDR3, as DNA: TGTGCCAGCAGTTCAGGGATCAGGGGGCGCGGAGAGACCCAGTACTTC.

V is TRBV6-5 and J is TRBJ2-7; D is unclear. Per the germline V gene, CDR1 is MNHEY and CDR2 is SVGAGI. This CDR3 contains 11 residues. The V end was cut by 10 bases, the J end by 2 bases, with 9 bases between. CDR3 amino acids: CATGPAYEQYF. CDR3 sequence (DNA): TGTGCCACAGGCCCAGCCTACGAGCAGTACTTC.

Comment on this clonotype: At one boundary the junction diverges from the germline segment, which might be a read error. V gene TRBV19 combines with J gene TRBJ2-5; a possible D gene is TRBD2 (5 bases). The CDR3 is 16 amino acids. Looked up from germline, CDR1 is LNHDA and CDR2 is SQIVND (reference sequence). The CDR3 is CASSAYRGSGQEAQYF. For the CDR3, the DNA is TGTGCCAGTAGTGCCTATCGCGGGTCCGGCCAAGAGGCCCAGTACTTC.

This clonotype was seen a handful of times. The V gene is TRBV7-9, the J gene TRBJ2-2; 9 bases are a match to TRBD1. CDR3 length: 15 amino acids. CDR1 is SEHNR, CDR2 FQNEAQ, per germline (reference sequence). Unmatched junction bases numbered 5, after V lost 4 bases and J lost 5 bases. The CDR3 DNA is TGTGCCAGCAGCTCCAGACAGGGGGAAACCGGGGAGCTGTTTTTT. It encodes CASSSRQGETGELFF.

The CDR3 here is CAPWRGTAYGYTF. CDR3 nucleotide sequence: TGTGCCCCCTGGAGAGGGACAGCCTATGGCTACACCTTC. The chain carries TRBV15 and TRBJ1-2; 7 bases match TRBD1. V shed 11 bases, J shed 4 bases, and the junction held 10 bases outside the gene matches. CDR1 LNHNV and CDR2 YYDKDF come from the germline V gene (reference sequence). The CDR3 consists of 13 residues.

Details on this clonotype: Relative to the germline gene, one junction end is altered; a read error may explain this. The chain links TRBV19 to TRBJ2-7, with 13 nucleotides matching TRBD2. The CDR3 covers 15 residues. From germline, CDR1 is LNHDA and CDR2 SQIVND (reference sequence). The CDR3 sequence: CTSSRWTSGSDEQYF. The DNA for the CDR3 is TGTACCAGTAGTAGGTGGACTAGCGGGAGCGACGAGCAGTACTTC. Full variable domain (remainder filled in from reference TRBV19 and TRBJ2-7): DGGITQSPKYLFRKEGQNVTLSCEQNLNHDAMYWYRQDPGQGLRLIYYSQIVNDFQKGDIAEGYSVSREKKESFPLTVTSAQKNPTAFYLCTSSRWTSGSDEQYFGPGTRLTVT.

The gene calls are TRBV10-3 and TRBJ1-1, with TRBD1 as a possible D gene (5 bases). The CDR3 sequence is 15 residues long. V was clipped by 3 bases and J by 3 bases, with 14 bases between them. The germline V gene has CDR1 ENHRY and CDR2 SYGVKD. The CDR3 loop is CAISDRRGTDTEAFF. The CDR3 nucleotides are TGTGCCATCAGTGACCGGAGGGGTACGGACACTGAAGCTTTCTTT.

The chain combines TRBV7-9 with TRBJ2-2; D call uncertain. CDR3 length equals 15 residues. Germline lookup yields CDR1 SEHNR and CDR2 FQNEAQ (reference sequence). Between the trimmed V and J ends, which lost 5 bases and 0 bases, there was a span of 10 bases. CDR3 bases: TGTGCCAGCAGCAAGACTTTGACGAACACCGGGGAGCTGTTTTTT. Its protein is CASSKTLTNTGELFF.

This clonotype was detected once. This may arise from a read error, as a much more abundant clone is one base away. The chain couples TRBV20-1 to TRBJ1-2, with a weak D call TRBD1 (6 bases). CDR1 DFQATT and CDR2 SNEGSKA come from the germline V gene (reference sequence). Trimming removed 5 bases at V and 8 bases at J, with 18 bases between. The CDR3 is 13 amino acids. This CDR3 is CSAGMGARRGYTF. CDR3 nucleotide sequence: TGCAGTGCTGGAATGGGGGCGCGGCGGGGCTACACCTTC.

This rearrangement joins TRBV25-1 to TRBJ1-2, with TRBD1 matching 8 bases. The trim removed 8 bases at V and 1 base at J, leaving 6 bases unmatched. Germline lookup yields CDR1 MGHDK and CDR2 SYGVNS. The CDR3 covers 14 residues. CDR3: CASRFRGLNYGYTF. For the CDR3, the DNA is TGTGCCAGCCGTTTCAGGGGGCTTAACTATGGCTACACCTTC.

The rearrangement links TRBV7-2 to TRBJ2-5; TRBD1 matches 7 bases. After removal of 8 bases from V and 2 bases from J, the junction contained 8 bases not matched to a gene. This CDR3 spans 14 amino acids. Germline CDR1 is SGHTA and CDR2 is FQGNSA. This chain's CDR3 is CASGRLGQQETQYF. CDR3 DNA sequence: TGTGCCAGCGGCCGGTTGGGACAGCAAGAGACCCAGTACTTC.

About this clonotype itself: Relative to the germline gene, one junction end is altered; a read error may explain this. The chain is built from TRBV10-3 and TRBJ1-1; a weak D match, TRBD1 (5 bases). In germline, CDR1 is ENHRY, CDR2 SYGVKD. The CDR3 is made up of 11 amino acids. CDR3 nucleotides: TGTGCCATCAGTGCGGACACTGAAGCTTCCTTT. It is translated as CAISADTEASF.

This clonotype showed up many times. The DNA of the CDR3 is TGTGCCAGTAGTATTAGAGGGGGGAACCAGCATTTT. Translated, it gives CASSIRGGNQHF. The chain couples TRBV19 to TRBJ1-5; D possibly corresponds to TRBD1 (6 bases). Germline V gives CDR1 LNHDA, CDR2 SQIVND (reference sequence). Between the trimmed V and J ends, which lost 3 bases and 12 bases, there was a span of 12 bases. The CDR3 is made up of 12 amino acids.

This rearrangement joins TRBV7-2 to TRBJ1-4, with 9 positions matching TRBD1. J gave up 7 bases and V 0 bases, and 3 bases lay outside the gene matches. The CDR3 totals 15 residues. CDR1 and CDR2 (germline): SGHTA, FQGNSA. DNA for the CDR3: TGTGCCAGCAGCTTAGCCCCGGGACAGGGTGAAAAACTGTTTTTT. Encoded protein: CASSLAPGQGEKLFF.

The table lists this clonotype with a few counts. This chain uses TRBV10-3 with TRBJ2-7; D call uncertain. The germline V and J ends were trimmed by 10 bases and 2 bases, with 15 bases remaining between them. CDR1 and CDR2 (germline): ENHRY, SYGVKD. The CDR3 runs 13 residues. This CDR3 reads CASKFVQTYEQYF. The CDR3, as DNA: TGTGCCAGCAAGTTCGTGCAAACCTACGAGCAGTACTTC.